The 27 T cell receptor beta chains reported below all come from one sample, sequenced in a study of shared clonotypes between healthy human individuals. Assay: immunoSEQ multiplex PCR; the TCRdb copy retains only in-frame clones and omits some. Here the sample spans under 1,100,000 clones, 65% to 75% being singletons. Sequencing used memory CD4+ T cells sorted from blood. Subset: CD45RA-negative fraction. The receptors were sampled from a young man in good health.

This clone occurred a few times. This sequence joins TRBV28 and TRBJ1-6; D is perhaps TRBD1 (5 bases). Germline CDR1 and CDR2: MDHEN and SYDVKM. The length of the CDR3 is 16 residues. Between the trimmed V and J ends, which lost 6 bases and 7 bases, there was a span of 19 bases. The CDR3 here is CASSRPLGAENSPLHF. In DNA, the CDR3 is TGTGCCAGCAGCCGCCCCCTCGGGGCAGAGAATTCACCCCTCCACTTT.

This clone has a handful of counts. The gene calls are TRBV30 and TRBJ1-2, with D tentatively TRBD1 (6 bases). Germline V gene data show CDR1 as GTSNPN and CDR2 as SVGIG (reference sequence). V shed 5 bases and J shed 4 bases, with 8 bases lying between them. The CDR3 sequence is 11 residues long. DNA of the CDR3: TGTGCCTGGGGGACACTCTATGGCTACACCTTC. It specifies CAWGTLYGYTF.

The chain carries TRBV6-1 and TRBJ2-2, with TRBD1 matching over 7 bases. Germline-derived CDR1 and CDR2 are MNHNS and SASEGT. The CDR3 is made up of 13 amino acids. J was trimmed by 5 bases and V by 6 bases; bases with no gene match: 3. The CDR3 bases are TGTGCCAGCAGGGCACAGGGGACCGGGGAGCTGTTTTTT. Translated, it gives CASRAQGTGELFF.

This clone was seen more than once but under ten times. The chain links TRBV28 to TRBJ1-5; no reliable D call. In germline, CDR1 is MDHEN, CDR2 SYDVKM. This CDR3 contains 14 residues. The V and J ends lost 6 bases and 2 bases respectively, with 11 bases between them. In nucleotides, the CDR3 is TGTGCCAGCAGCCTATCCGGACGCAATCAGCCCCAGCATTTT. It encodes CASSLSGRNQPQHF. The variable domain in full, completed from reference TRBV28 and TRBJ1-5, reads DVKVTQSSRYLVKRTGEKVFLECVQDMDHENMFWYRQDPGLGLRLIYFSYDVKMKEKGDIPEGYSVSREKKERFSLILESASTNQTSMYLCASSLSGRNQPQHFGDGTRLSIL.

The CDR3 nucleotides are TGTGCCAGCAAACCTGAGGGACAGGCCTCCTACGAGCAGTACTTC. It codes for CASKPEGQASYEQYF. The chain is built from TRBV2 and TRBJ2-7, with 8 bases fitting TRBD1. J was trimmed by 0 bases and V by 7 bases; bases with no gene match: 8. CDR1 and CDR2 from the germline V gene are SNHLY and FYNNEI. The CDR3 spans 15 residues.

The chain has TRBV5-4 and TRBJ2-3, with 8 positions matching TRBD2. Per the germline V gene, CDR1 is SGHNT and CDR2 is YYREEE (reference sequence). V trimming: 4 bases; J trimming: 1 base; junction bases outside the gene matches: 8. The CDR3 is 16 amino acids. Here the CDR3 DNA reads TGTGCCAGCAGCATACCGGGGGGGGCTGGCACAGATACGCAGTATTTT. It yields the protein CASSIPGGAGTDTQYF.

The chain employs TRBV5-4 and TRBJ1-4; 11 bases line up with TRBD1. The CDR3 sequence is 14 residues long. J was trimmed by 7 bases and V by 3 bases; bases with no gene match: 2. Looked up from germline, CDR1 is SGHNT and CDR2 is YYREEE (reference sequence). The CDR3 reads CASSSGQGGEKLFF. DNA for the CDR3: TGTGCCAGCAGCTCGGGACAGGGGGGTGAAAAACTGTTTTTT.

The J gene is TRBJ2-3, the V gene TRBV18; D tentatively reads TRBD1 or TRBD2 (5 bases each). The CDR3 covers 15 residues. The ends were cut back, 3 bases at V and 0 bases at J, with 10 bases in the middle. Germline CDR1 reads KGHSH; CDR2 reads LQKENI. CDR3 in DNA: TGTGCCAGCTCACCCGGGACCCAGAGCACAGATACGCAGTATTTT. It translates to CASSPGTQSTDTQYF.

The chain is built from TRBV6-1 and TRBJ2-3, with D maybe TRBD1 (5 bases). The ends were cut back, 0 bases at V and 4 bases at J, with 20 bases in the middle. The CDR3 covers 18 residues. Germline V gene data show CDR1 as MNHNS and CDR2 as SASEGT. The CDR3 loop reads CASSEAAAQGFKADTQYF. For the CDR3, the DNA is TGTGCCAGCAGTGAAGCCGCGGCCCAGGGCTTTAAAGCAGATACGCAGTATTTT.

The V call is TRBV12-5, the J call TRBJ2-1, with 7 bases fitting TRBD1. V shed 6 bases and J 5 bases; nucleotides not matched to a gene: 10. The CDR3 is 15 amino acids. CDR1 is LGHNT, CDR2 FRNRAP, per germline. CDR3 in DNA: TGTGCTAGTGGCCCTACCGGGACAGCCAACAATGAGCAGTTCTTC. It translates to CASGPTGTANNEQFF. The full variable domain, its missing parts supplied by reference TRBV12-5 and TRBJ2-1, is DARVTQTPRHKVTEMGQEVTMRCQPILGHNTVFWYRQTMMQGLELLAYFRNRAPLDDSGMPKDRFSAEMPDATLATLKIQPSEPRDSAVYFCASGPTGTANNEQFFGPGTRLTVL.

This clone showed up just once. V is TRBV10-3 and J is TRBJ2-1; TRBD2 aligns across 9 bases. The J segment lost 5 bases and the V segment lost 4 bases, leaving 6 bases of the junction unmatched. Germline V gene data show CDR1 as ENHRY and CDR2 as SYGVKD. The CDR3 contains 15 residues. Here the CDR3 DNA reads TGTGCCATCAGTGCTGGCGGGAGGGAAAACAATGAGCAGTTCTTC. Translating gives CAISAGGRENNEQFF.

This chain connects TRBV5-6 to TRBJ1-1; the D is unclear. Looked up from germline, CDR1 is SGHDT and CDR2 is YYEEEE. The V and J ends lost 4 bases and 4 bases respectively, with 17 bases between them. This CDR3 is 15 amino acids long. The CDR3 coding sequence is TGTGCCAGCAGCGCCCGACGCCGAGGTAGCACTGAAGCTTTCTTT. Translation gives CASSARRRGSTEAFF.

This rearrangement joins TRBV5-1 to TRBJ1-1, with TRBD1 identical over 9 bases. CDR3 length: 12 residues. Germline CDR1 SGHRS, CDR2 YFSETQ. V was clipped by 8 bases and J by 6 bases; unmatched bases: 5. The CDR3 protein is CASRTGEAEAFF. The CDR3 DNA follows: TGCGCCAGTAGGACAGGGGAGGCTGAAGCTTTCTTT.

This clone was observed once. Other nucleotide sequences in the sample specify the same CDR3. V is TRBV5-1 and J is TRBJ2-7; 7 bases match TRBD2. In germline, CDR1 is SGHRS, CDR2 YFSETQ. CDR3 length: 13 amino acids. Unmatched junction bases numbered 2, after V lost 2 bases and J lost 3 bases. CDR3 bases: TGCGCCAGCAGCTTACGGGGGGACTACGAGCAGTACTTC. Translation: CASSLRGDYEQYF.

Notes on this clone: This sample also contains other DNA sequences that code for the same CDR3. The V and J genes are TRBV18 and TRBJ2-7, with D tentatively TRBD1 (6 bases). The CDR3 length is 13 residues. CDR1 and CDR2 from the germline V gene are KGHSH and LQKENI. Trimming left V 3 bases short and J 3 bases short, with 9 bases between. The CDR3, as DNA: TGTGCCAGCTCACCTCCAGGGGTCTACGAGCAGTACTTC. Translating it yields CASSPPGVYEQYF.

J is TRBJ1-5 and V is TRBV28; maybe TRBD1 (5 bases). The ends were cut back, 5 bases at V and 2 bases at J, with 16 bases in the middle. The length of the CDR3 is 16 residues. Germline-derived CDR1 and CDR2 are MDHEN and SYDVKM. CDR3 sequence reads: CASSLNRWGGNQPQHF. The DNA for the CDR3 is TGTGCCAGCAGTCTAAACAGATGGGGGGGCAATCAGCCCCAGCATTTT.

With regard to this clone: Other nucleotide sequences in the sample specify the same CDR3. The chain has TRBV6-6 and TRBJ2-3; 7 nucleotides match TRBD2. V gave up 6 bases and J gave up 2 bases; unmatched junction bases: 5. The germline gives CDR1 MNHNY, CDR2 SVGAGI (reference sequence). The CDR3 totals 14 residues. CDR3 in amino acids: CASRREGLTDTQYF. The DNA of the CDR3 is TGTGCCAGCAGAAGGGAGGGCCTCACAGATACGCAGTATTTT.

This clone came up a few times. Additional DNA sequences in this sample encode the identical CDR3. The V gene is TRBV5-1, the J gene TRBJ2-3, with 9 bases fitting TRBD2. CDR1 is SGHRS and CDR2 is YFSETQ in the germline V gene. V dropped 1 base and J dropped 1; count of bases not matched to a gene: 1. The CDR3 has 15 residues. CDR3 nucleotides: TGCGCCAGCAGCTTGTGGACTAGCGGCACAGATACGCAGTATTTT. Translated: CASSLWTSGTDTQYF. The variable domain in full, completed from reference TRBV5-1 and TRBJ2-3, reads KAGVTQTPRYLIKTRGQQVTLSCSPISGHRSVSWYQQTPGQGLQFLFEYFSETQRNKGNFPGRFSGRQFSNSRSEMNVSTLELGDSALYLCASSLWTSGTDTQYFGPGTRLTVL.

This sequence joins TRBV7-3 and TRBJ2-3, with D hard to call. V gave up 1 base and J gave up 0 bases, with 8 bases separating them. Germline V gene sequence: CDR1 SGHTA, CDR2 FQGTGA. This CDR3 has 15 amino acids. The CDR3 loop reads CASSLKGSSTDTQYF. Here the CDR3 DNA reads TGTGCCAGCAGCTTAAAAGGATCTAGCACAGATACGCAGTATTTT.

This clone was observed a few times. The same CDR3 also results from other DNA sequences found in this sample. V gene TRBV9 combines with J gene TRBJ2-2, with D possibly matching TRBD2 (6 bases). The V end lost 7 bases, the J end lost 3 bases, and 7 bases lay between the germline ends. CDR1 SGDLS and CDR2 YYNGEE come from the germline V gene. The CDR3 covers 12 residues. CDR3 in DNA: TGTGCCAGCGGGGGGTACACCGGGGAGCTGTTTTTT. Translated: CASGGYTGELFF. The full variable domain, in which reference TRBV9 and TRBJ2-2 provide the parts outside the CDR3, is DSGVTQTPKHLITATGQRVTLRCSPRSGDLSVYWYQQSLDQGLQFLIQYYNGEERAKGNILERFSAQQFPDLHSELNLSSLELGDSALYFCASGGYTGELFFGEGSRLTVL.

Turning to this clone: Other DNA variants within this sample encode the same CDR3. V is TRBV7-3 and J is TRBJ2-5; D uncertain. Trimming left V 0 bases short and J 5 bases short, with 7 bases between. This CDR3 is built from 13 residues. Germline-derived CDR1 and CDR2 are SGHTA and FQGTGA. CDR3 region: CASSLTGWETQYF. CDR3 DNA sequence: TGTGCCAGCAGCTTAACGGGGTGGGAGACCCAGTACTTC.

The chain recombines TRBV19 with TRBJ2-1; D might be TRBD1 (6 bases). The ends were cut back, 7 bases at V and 6 bases at J, with 16 bases in the middle. Germline assignment: CDR1 LNHDA and CDR2 SQIVND (reference sequence). This CDR3 is built from 14 residues. The CDR3 spells CASTYRVGLNEQFF. The CDR3 region has the DNA TGTGCCAGTACCTACAGGGTAGGACTCAATGAGCAGTTCTTC.

This chain uses TRBV28 with TRBJ1-2; D perhaps matches TRBD1 (5 bases). The CDR3 contains 13 residues. Germline V gene data show CDR1 as MDHEN and CDR2 as SYDVKM. Trimming took off 7 bases at V and 5 bases at J, with 14 bases between the two ends. CDR3 protein: CASNNLQGYGYTF. The CDR3 DNA follows: TGTGCCAGCAACAACCTCCAGGGTTATGGCTACACCTTC.

This chain connects TRBV6-6 to TRBJ2-1; D perhaps matches TRBD2 (6 bases). Trimming stripped 2 bases from V and 10 bases from J, with 9 bases between. The CDR3 has 12 amino acids. Germline assignment: CDR1 MNHNY and CDR2 SVGAGI (reference sequence). The CDR3 DNA reads as TGTGCCAGCAGTTACCAAGGACTAGAGCAGTTCTTC. Protein sequence: CASSYQGLEQFF.

The gene calls are TRBV18 and TRBJ1-5; D perhaps matches TRBD1 (5 bases). CDR1 is KGHSH, CDR2 LQKENI, per germline. This CDR3 spans 15 amino acids. V lost 4 bases to trimming and J lost 2 bases, with 12 bases between them. The CDR3 loop reads CASSLRDSGNQPQHF. In DNA form, the CDR3 reads TGTGCCAGCTCACTCAGGGATTCGGGCAATCAGCCCCAGCATTTT.

The chain employs TRBV7-2 and TRBJ2-7, with no clear D. The CDR3 extends over 11 amino acids. From germline, CDR1 is SGHTA and CDR2 FQGNSA. V was pared by 3 bases and J by 8 bases, with 8 bases between. The CDR3 is CASSLGWKQYF. The CDR3 nucleotides are TGTGCCAGCAGCTTGGGGTGGAAGCAGTACTTC.

The J gene is TRBJ1-4, the V gene TRBV5-1, with D maybe TRBD1 (6 bases). The CDR3 is 16 amino acids. Germline V gene sequence: CDR1 SGHRS, CDR2 YFSETQ. Deletions cut 0 bases from V and 2 bases from J, with 11 bases between. The CDR3 loop is CASSLAAGATNEKLFF. Here the CDR3 DNA reads TGCGCCAGCAGCTTGGCCGCGGGGGCCACTAATGAAAAACTGTTTTTT.